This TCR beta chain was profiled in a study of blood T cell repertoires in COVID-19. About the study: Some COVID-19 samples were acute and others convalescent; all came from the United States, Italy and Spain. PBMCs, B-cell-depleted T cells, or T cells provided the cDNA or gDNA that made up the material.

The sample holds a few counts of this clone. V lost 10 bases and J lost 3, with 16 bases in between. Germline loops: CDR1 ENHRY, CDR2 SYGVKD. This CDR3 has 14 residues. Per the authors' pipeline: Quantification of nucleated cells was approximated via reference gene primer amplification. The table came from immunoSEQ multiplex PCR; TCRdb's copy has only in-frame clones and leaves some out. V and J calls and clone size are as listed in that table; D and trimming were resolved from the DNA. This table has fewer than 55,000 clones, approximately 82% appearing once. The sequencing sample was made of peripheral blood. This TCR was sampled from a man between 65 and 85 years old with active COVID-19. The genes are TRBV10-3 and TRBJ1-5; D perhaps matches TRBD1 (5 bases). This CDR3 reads CATRRAGNNQPQHF. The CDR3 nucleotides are TGTGCCACCCGCAGGGCAGGAAACAATCAGCCCCAGCATTTT.